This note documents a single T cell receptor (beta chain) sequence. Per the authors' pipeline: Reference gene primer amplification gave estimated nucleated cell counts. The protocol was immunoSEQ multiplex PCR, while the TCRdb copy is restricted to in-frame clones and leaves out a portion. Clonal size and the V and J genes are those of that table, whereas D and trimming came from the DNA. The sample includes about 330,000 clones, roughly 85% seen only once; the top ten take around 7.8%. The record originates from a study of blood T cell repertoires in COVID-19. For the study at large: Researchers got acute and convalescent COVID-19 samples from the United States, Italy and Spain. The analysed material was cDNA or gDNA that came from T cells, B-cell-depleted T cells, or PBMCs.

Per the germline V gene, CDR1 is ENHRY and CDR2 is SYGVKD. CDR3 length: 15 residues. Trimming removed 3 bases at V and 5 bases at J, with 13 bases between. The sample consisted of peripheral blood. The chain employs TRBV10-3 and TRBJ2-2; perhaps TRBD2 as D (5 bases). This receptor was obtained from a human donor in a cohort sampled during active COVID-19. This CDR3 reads CAISEGTAVTGELFF. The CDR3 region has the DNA TGTGCCATCAGTGAAGGAACAGCGGTAACCGGGGAGCTGTTTTTT.